This T cell receptor beta chain was sequenced in a study of blood T cell repertoires in COVID-19 (dated by TCRdb to 2018 to 2021). About the investigation overall: Samples covering the acute and convalescent phases of COVID-19 were provided by collaborators in the United States, Italy and Spain. The prospective study material was composed of cDNA or gDNA derived from T cells, B-cell-depleted T cells, or PBMCs. The dataset comprised deeply sampled blood TCRbeta repertoires from subjects exposed to, actively infected with, or recovered from COVID-19. A freely available public database, intended as a resource for researchers studying the immune response to SARS-CoV-2, is where the repertoires were released. Samples came from the ongoing ImmuneRACE study (first 160 participants) plus 1,254 subjects from 6 global collaborators. Sample metadata almost always included a de-identified subject ID, COVID-19 status, age in years and sex. Where available, HLA class I and class II types were taken from metadata supplied by the sample provider and were not determined by assay-based typing.

Results and caveats for the whole study, not just this receptor: The quantity of clinical and demographic metadata differed by source and by participant and was supplied without curation.

The V end loses 6 bases and the J end loses 6 bases, and a stretch of 21 bases separates them. The CDR3 contains 16 residues, cysteine and phenylalanine counted. This entry keeps only the CDR3 DNA: 48 bases, framed from base 1. CDR1 and CDR2 were assigned from the germline V gene as MRHNA and SNTAGT. Enrolling through a virtual design, the prospective study's participants ranged in age from roughly 18 to 90 years and lived across approximately 25 United States geographic areas. In the prospective study, participants were assigned to cohorts based on the clinical history participants reported in a screening survey and a study questionnaire. Recovered participants in ImmuneRACE Cohort 3 were defined as having two consecutive negative NP/OP PCR tests, clearance from a healthcare professional, or resolution of symptoms. In the prospective study, whole blood, serum and a nasopharyngeal or oropharyngeal swab were collected from each participant by mobile phlebotomists. Prospective study participants could optionally give additional blood draws and questionnaires over a 2-month period. Blood samples from the prospective study were shipped frozen or at room temperature prior to DNA extraction.

This clone was seen once. Its recognized antigen is unknown. There are no base qualities to consult, and no much larger clone falls within one base. TCRbeta CDR3 regions were amplified from genomic DNA using the immunoSEQ Assay, a bias-controlled multiplex PCR. The published analysis was carried out like this. Nucleated cell counts per sample were estimated from amplification of reference gene primers within the assay. To quantify the absolute abundance of each unique TCRbeta CDR3 rearrangement, sequence reads were collapsed and filtered. Productive Simpson clonality was computed per sample as the square root of Simpson's diversity index over productive rearrangements. TCRdb's version of the immuneACCESS table is confined to in-frame rearrangements and falls short of the full clone set. An unresolved V gene accounts for under half of the shortfall where checked; the remainder is of unknown origin. D and trimming were read from the DNA, whereas the V and J calls and clone size are those reported in that table. This sample holds 380,000 or so clones; more than 75% were observed only once. Clones ranked in the top ten supply approximately 1.3% of the sample.

The rearranged chain carries TRBV6-4 and TRBJ2-1, and TRBD1 may be the D gene, going by 6 matching bases. The sequence was collected from a man aged 25-45 years who had recovered from COVID-19. Sequencing was done on a sample of PBMCs or T cells enriched from blood (not recorded which). The CDR3 amino acid sequence is: CASRNETAGVSNEQFF. The bases read TGTGCCAGCAGAAACGAAACGGCAGGGGTGAGCAATGAGCAGTTCTTC.